These T cell receptor beta chains were read from a single sample in a study of OX40 agonist ivuxolimab in advanced cancers. TCRdb keeps only in-frame clones here, not all; method: immunoSEQ multiplex PCR. The table has approximately 14,000 clones, 60% to 80% seen once. The sample was CD4+ or CD8+ T cells sorted from blood, taken in a trial of the OX40 agonist ivuxolimab. Receptors originate from an adult with an advanced solid tumor such as melanoma, head and neck, liver or kidney cancer. Both conserved end residues are trimmed from each CDR3. Each record gives: V gene, CDR3 length, CDR3 protein.

V: TRBV7-2
length: 11
CDR3: ASRSTGVNEQF

V: TRBV7-8
length: 12
CDR3: ASSGGLKLYEQY

V: TRBV5-1
length: 14
CDR3: ASSPAGIGKQDTQY

V: TRBV7-2
length: 10
CDR3: ASSLGGFGYT

V: TRBV27
length: 14
CDR3: ASSNISISSYNEQF

V: TRBV10-3
length: 14
CDR3: AISGETLPPVYEQY

V: TRBV5-4
length: 10
CDR3: ASSLEGYEQY

V: TRBV5-1
length: 12
CDR3: ASSHPPEIDEAF

V: TRBV4-2
length: 11
CDR3: ASSRSIYNEQF

V: TRBV7-8
length: 12
CDR3: ASRLGGPRNEQF

V: TRBV10-3
length: 12
CDR3: AISEYPGTTEAF

V: TRBV5-6
length: 12
CDR3: ASSSWTGQETQY

V: TRBV29-1
length: 11
CDR3: SSGTGPDQPQH

V: TRBV4-3
length: 14
CDR3: ASSQDPRGANEKLF

V: TRBV9
length: 12
CDR3: ASSPGQGADEQY

V: TRBV19
length: 13
CDR3: ASSAGRTKNTEAF

V: TRBV19
length: 13
CDR3: ASSITTFGNQPQH

V: TRBV6-5
length: 14
CDR3: ASSSLAGGDQETQY

V: TRBV27
length: 12
CDR3: ASSLGSFNQPQH

V: TRBV6-5
length: 13
CDR3: ASSTSDRGSYEQY

V: TRBV29-1
length: 10
CDR3: SCTEDGYEQY

V: TRBV7-9
length: 14
CDR3: ASSSTRDSLNTEAF

V: TRBV5-1
length: 14
CDR3: ASSLEGSSSYNEQF

V: TRBV7-2
length: 11
CDR3: ASSHSYNSPLH

V: TRBV6-4
length: 13
CDR3: ASSAARTDSIEQF

V: TRBV9
length: 11
CDR3: ASSGGQYNEQF

V: TRBV6-6
length: 10
CDR3: ASSYGANEQF

V: TRBV7-6
length: 13
CDR3: ASSVTSGGRDTQY

V: TRBV27
length: 13
CDR3: ASSFLGVSQETQY

V: TRBV7-9
length: 12
CDR3: ASSQSTGITPLH

V: TRBV7-2
length: 13
CDR3: ASSYLLGTTDGYT

V: TRBV5-6
length: 12
CDR3: ASSSNLAVYEQY

V: TRBV28
length: 13
CDR3: ASSLEGISNQPQH

V: TRBV27
length: 13
CDR3: ASSLIVGGNQPQH

V: TRBV10-1
length: 11
CDR3: AISRAPGAEAF

V: TRBV29-1
length: 11
CDR3: SVVGGDSQPQH

V: TRBV14
length: 14
CDR3: ASSQIGGFSGNTIY

V: TRBV28
length: 11
CDR3: ASSLWTPYEQY

V: TRBV2
length: 17
CDR3: ASSGNRGRVLSSGYEQY

V: TRBV11-2
length: 13
CDR3: ASSSGQGPEETQY

V: TRBV30
length: 11
CDR3: AWGPETNEKLF

V: TRBV9
length: 11
CDR3: ASGSGGGETQY

V: TRBV6-6
length: 11
CDR3: ASTPEWQHIQY

V: TRBV29-1
length: 9
CDR3: SVGVGYEQY

V: TRBV7-9
length: 13
CDR3: ASSPQRGASYEQY

V: TRBV4-3
length: 15
CDR3: ASSQDSTGSSYNEQF

V: TRBV28
length: 13
CDR3: ASSFGGTGANVLT